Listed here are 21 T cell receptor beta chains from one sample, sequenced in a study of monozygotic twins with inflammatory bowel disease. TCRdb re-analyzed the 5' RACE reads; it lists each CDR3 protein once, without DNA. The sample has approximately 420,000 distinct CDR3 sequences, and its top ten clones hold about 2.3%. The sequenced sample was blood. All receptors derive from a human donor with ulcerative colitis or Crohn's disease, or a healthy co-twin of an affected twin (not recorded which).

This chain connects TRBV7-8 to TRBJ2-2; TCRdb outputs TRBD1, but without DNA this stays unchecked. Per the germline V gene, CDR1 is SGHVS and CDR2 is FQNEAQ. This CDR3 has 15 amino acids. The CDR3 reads CASSSPDTYTGELFF.

The CDR3 is CASSLFSSRNYGYTF. The rearrangement links TRBV5-4 to TRBJ1-2. Germline V gene lookup returns CDR1 SGHNT and CDR2 YYREEE (reference sequence). The CDR3 has 15 amino acids.

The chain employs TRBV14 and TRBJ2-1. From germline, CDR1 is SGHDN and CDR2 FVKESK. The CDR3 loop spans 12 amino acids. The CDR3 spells CASSHGSNEQFF.

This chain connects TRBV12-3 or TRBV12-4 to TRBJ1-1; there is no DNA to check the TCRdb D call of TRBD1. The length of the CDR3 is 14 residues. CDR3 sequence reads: CASSFPGVNTEAFF.

CDR3 residues: CASSLGGSGYNEQFF. V gene TRBV10-1 combines with J gene TRBJ2-1; the TCRdb call, TRBD1, lacks DNA for checking. Germline V gives CDR1 WNHNN, CDR2 SYGVQD (reference sequence). The CDR3 spans 15 residues.

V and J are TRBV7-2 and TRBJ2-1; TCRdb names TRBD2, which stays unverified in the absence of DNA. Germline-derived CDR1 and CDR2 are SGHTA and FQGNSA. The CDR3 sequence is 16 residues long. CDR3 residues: CASSSKVAQLAGEQFF.

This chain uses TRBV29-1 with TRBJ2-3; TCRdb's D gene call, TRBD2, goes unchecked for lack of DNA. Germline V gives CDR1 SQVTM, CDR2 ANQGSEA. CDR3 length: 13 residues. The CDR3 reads CTVRTRFSDTQYF.

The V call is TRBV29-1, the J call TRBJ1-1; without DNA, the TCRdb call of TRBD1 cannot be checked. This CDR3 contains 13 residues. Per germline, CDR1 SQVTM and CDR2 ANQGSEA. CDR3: CSVERGRGTEAFF.

This CDR3 reads CASSQDGQVLAYEQYF. The chain uses TRBV3-1 and TRBJ2-7; TCRdb picks TRBD1, but there is no DNA to check that call. The germline V gene has CDR1 LGHDT and CDR2 YNNKEL (reference sequence). This CDR3 comprises 16 residues.

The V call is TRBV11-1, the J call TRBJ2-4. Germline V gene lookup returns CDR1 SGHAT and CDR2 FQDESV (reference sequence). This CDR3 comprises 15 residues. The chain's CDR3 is CASSFVGAVKNIQYF.

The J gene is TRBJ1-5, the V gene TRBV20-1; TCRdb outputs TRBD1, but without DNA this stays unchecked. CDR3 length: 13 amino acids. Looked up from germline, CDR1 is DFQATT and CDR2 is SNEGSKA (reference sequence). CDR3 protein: CSARGQGEQPQHF.

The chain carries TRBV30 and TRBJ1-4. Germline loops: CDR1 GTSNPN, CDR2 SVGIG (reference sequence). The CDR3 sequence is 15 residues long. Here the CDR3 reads CAYQMIDSNNEKLFF.

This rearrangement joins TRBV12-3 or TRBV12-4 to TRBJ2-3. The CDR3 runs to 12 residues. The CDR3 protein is CASSLIGDTQYF.

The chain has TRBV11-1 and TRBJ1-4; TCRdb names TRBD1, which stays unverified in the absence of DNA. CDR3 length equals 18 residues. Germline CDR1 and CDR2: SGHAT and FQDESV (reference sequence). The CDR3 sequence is CASSSVPTPEATNEKLFF. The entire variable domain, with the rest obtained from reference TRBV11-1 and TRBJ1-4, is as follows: EAEVAQSPRYKITEKSQAVAFWCDPISGHATLYWYRQILGQGPELLVQFQDESVVDDSQLPKDRFSAERLKGVDSTLKIQPAELGDSAMYLCASSSVPTPEATNEKLFFGSGTQLSVL.

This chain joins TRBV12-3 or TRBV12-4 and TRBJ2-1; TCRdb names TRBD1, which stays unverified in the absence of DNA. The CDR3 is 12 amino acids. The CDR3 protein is CAGGSGGDEQFF.

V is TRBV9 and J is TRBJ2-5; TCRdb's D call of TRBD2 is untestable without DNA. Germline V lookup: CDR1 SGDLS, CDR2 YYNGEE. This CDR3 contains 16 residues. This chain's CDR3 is CASSPGSSGAQETQYF.

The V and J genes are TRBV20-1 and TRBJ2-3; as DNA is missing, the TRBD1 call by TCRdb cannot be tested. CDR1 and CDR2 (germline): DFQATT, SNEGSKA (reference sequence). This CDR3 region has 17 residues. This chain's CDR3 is CSARGALAGGRTDTQYF.

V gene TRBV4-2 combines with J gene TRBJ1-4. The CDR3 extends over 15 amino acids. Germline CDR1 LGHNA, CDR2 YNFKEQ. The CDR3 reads CASSQDPGLNEKLFF.

CDR3 amino acids: CASTLWDYEQYF. V is TRBV7-9 and J is TRBJ2-7. Germline V gene sequence: CDR1 SEHNR, CDR2 FQNEAQ (reference sequence). This CDR3 region has 12 residues.

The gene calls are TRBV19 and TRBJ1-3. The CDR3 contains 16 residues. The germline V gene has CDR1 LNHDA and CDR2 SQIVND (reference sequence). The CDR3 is CASDSQLRSSGNTIYF. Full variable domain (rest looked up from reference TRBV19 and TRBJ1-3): DGGITQSPKYLFRKEGQNVTLSCEQNLNHDAMYWYRQDPGQGLRLIYYSQIVNDFQKGDIAEGYSVSREKKESFPLTVTSAQKNPTAFYLCASDSQLRSSGNTIYFGEGSWLTVV.

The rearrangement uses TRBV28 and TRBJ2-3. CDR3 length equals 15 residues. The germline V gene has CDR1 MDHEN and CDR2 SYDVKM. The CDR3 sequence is CASSLLETYTDTQYF.